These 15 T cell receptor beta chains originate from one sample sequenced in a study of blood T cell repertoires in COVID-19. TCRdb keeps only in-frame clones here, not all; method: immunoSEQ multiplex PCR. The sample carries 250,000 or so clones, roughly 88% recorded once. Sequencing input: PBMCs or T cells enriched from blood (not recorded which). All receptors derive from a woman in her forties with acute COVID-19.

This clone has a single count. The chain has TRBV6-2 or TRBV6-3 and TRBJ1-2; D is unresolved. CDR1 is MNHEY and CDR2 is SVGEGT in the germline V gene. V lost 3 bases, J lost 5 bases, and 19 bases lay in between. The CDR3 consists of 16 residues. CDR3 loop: CASSYSYRLPTYGYTF. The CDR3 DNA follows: TGTGCCAGCAGTTATTCGTACCGACTCCCAACATATGGCTACACCTTC.

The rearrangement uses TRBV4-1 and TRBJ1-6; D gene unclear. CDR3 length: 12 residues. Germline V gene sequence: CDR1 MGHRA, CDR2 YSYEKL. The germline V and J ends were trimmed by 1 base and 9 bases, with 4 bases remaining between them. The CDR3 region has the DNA TGCGCCAGCAGCCAAGGGGCTTCACCCCTCCACTTT. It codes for CASSQGASPLHF.

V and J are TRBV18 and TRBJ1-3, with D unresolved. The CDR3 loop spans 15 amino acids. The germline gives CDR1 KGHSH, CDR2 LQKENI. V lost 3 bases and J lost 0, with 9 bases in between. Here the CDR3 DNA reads TGTGCCAGCTCACCGGTGGGCCTCTCTGGAAACACCATATATTTT. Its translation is CASSPVGLSGNTIYF.

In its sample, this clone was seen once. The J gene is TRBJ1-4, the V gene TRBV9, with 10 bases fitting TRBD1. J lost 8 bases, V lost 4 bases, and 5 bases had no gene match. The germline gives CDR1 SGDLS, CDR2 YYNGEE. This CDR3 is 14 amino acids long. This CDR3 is CASSRTGGREKLFF. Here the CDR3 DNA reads TGTGCCAGCAGCAGGACAGGGGGTCGGGAAAAACTGTTTTTT.

Written as DNA, the CDR3 is TGTGCCAGCAGCTTAGGGGACAGGGCCCCCGGGGAGCTGTTTTTT. Amino acids: CASSLGDRAPGELFF. The genes are TRBV7-2 and TRBJ2-2; TRBD1 agrees at 9 bases. The CDR3 extends over 15 amino acids. V shed 1 base and J 6 bases; nucleotides not matched to a gene: 3. Germline CDR1 is SGHTA and CDR2 is FQGNSA.

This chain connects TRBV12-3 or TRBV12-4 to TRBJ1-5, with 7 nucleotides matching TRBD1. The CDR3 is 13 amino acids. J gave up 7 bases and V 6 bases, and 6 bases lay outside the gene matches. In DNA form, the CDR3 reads TGTGCCAGCAGACAGGGGTTTGGACAGCCCCAGCATTTT. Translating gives CASRQGFGQPQHF.

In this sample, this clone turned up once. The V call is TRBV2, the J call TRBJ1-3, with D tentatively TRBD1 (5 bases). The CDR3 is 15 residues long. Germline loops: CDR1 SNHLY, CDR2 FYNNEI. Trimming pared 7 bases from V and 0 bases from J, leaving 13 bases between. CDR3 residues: CASIDRKTSGNTIYF. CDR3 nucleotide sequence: TGTGCCAGCATTGACAGAAAAACCTCTGGAAACACCATATATTTT.

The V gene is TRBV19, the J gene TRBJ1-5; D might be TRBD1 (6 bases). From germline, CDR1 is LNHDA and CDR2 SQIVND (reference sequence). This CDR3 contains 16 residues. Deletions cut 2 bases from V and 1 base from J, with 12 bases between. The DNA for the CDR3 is TGTGCCAGTAGTATAATACTACAGGGAAGCAATCAGCCCCAGCATTTT. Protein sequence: CASSIILQGSNQPQHF.

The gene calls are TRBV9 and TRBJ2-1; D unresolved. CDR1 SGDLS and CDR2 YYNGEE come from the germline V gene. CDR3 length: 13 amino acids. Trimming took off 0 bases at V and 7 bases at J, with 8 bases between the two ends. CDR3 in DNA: TGTGCCAGCAGCGTAGAACAGTGGAATGAGCAGTTCTTC. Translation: CASSVEQWNEQFF.

CDR3 region: CASRAVGETQYF. DNA for the CDR3: TGTGCCAGCAGAGCTGTGGGCGAGACCCAGTACTTC. This chain joins TRBV12-3 or TRBV12-4 and TRBJ2-5; D remains unclear. This CDR3 is built from 12 residues. With 6 bases removed from V and 5 bases from J, the gap between germline ends came to 10 bases.

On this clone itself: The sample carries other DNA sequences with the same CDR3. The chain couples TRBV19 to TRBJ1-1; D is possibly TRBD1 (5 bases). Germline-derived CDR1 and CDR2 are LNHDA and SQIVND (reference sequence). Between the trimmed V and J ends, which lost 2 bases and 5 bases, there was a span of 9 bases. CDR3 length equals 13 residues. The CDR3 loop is CASSIQGGTEAFF. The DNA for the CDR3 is TGTGCCAGTAGTATACAGGGTGGAACTGAAGCTTTCTTT.

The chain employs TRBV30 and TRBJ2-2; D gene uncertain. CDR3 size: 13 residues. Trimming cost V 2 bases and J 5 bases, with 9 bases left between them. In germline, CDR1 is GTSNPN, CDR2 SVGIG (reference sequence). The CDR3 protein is CAWSLGRTGELFF. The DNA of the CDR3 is TGTGCCTGGAGTTTGGGCAGAACCGGGGAGCTGTTTTTT. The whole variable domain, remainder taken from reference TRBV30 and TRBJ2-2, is SQTIHQWPATLVQPVGSPLSLECTVEGTSNPNLYWYRQAAGRGLQLLFYSVGIGQISSEVPQNLSASRPQDRQFILSSKKLLLSDSGFYLCAWSLGRTGELFFGEGSRLTVL.

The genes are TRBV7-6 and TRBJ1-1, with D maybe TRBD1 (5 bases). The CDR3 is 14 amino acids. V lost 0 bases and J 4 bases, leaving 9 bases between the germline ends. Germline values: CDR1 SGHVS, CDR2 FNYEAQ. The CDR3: CASSLAAGGTEAFF. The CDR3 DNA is TGTGCCAGCAGCTTAGCAGCGGGGGGCACTGAAGCTTTCTTT.

The CDR3 loop reads CASSLETGRREKLFF. In DNA, the CDR3 is TGTGCCAGCAGCTTAGAAACGGGAAGGAGGGAAAAACTGTTTTTT. The V and J genes are TRBV11-2 and TRBJ1-4; D remains ambiguous. Trimming took off 0 bases at V and 8 bases at J, with 13 bases between the two ends. This CDR3 is built from 15 residues. The V gene's germline CDR1 is SGHAT and CDR2 FQNNGV.

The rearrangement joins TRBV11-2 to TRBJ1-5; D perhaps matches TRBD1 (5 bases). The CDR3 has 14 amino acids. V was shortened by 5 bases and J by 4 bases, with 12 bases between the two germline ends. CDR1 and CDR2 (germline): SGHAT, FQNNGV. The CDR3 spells CASSRAGNNQPQHF. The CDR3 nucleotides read TGTGCCAGCAGCAGGGCAGGGAATAATCAGCCCCAGCATTTT.